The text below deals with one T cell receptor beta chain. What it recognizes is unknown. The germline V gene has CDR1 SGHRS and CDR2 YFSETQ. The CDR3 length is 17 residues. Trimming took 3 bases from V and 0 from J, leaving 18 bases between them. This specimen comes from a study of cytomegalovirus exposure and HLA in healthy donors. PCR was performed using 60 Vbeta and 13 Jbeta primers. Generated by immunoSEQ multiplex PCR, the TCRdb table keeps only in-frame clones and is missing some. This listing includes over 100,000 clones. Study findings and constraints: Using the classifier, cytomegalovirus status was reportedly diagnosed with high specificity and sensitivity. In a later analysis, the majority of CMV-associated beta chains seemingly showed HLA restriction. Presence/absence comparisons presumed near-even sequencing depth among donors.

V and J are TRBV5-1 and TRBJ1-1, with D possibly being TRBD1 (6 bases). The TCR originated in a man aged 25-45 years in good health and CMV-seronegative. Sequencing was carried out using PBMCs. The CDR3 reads CASSSGWGREMNTEAFF. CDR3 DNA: TGCGCCAGCAGCTCTGGATGGGGGCGGGAGATGAACACTGAAGCTTTCTTT.